A selection of T cell receptor beta chains follows, all from one sample in a study of T cell changes during pregnancy in multiple sclerosis. Libraries were prepared by immunoSEQ multiplex PCR; TCRdb keeps only in-frame clonotypes and omits some of them. The data hold 55,000 or so clones, with about 90% observed a single time. Source: CD4+ T cells from peripheral blood mononuclear cells, taken after pregnancy. These receptors all come from a female donor with multiple sclerosis, enrolled in a pregnancy study. Both conserved end residues are part of each CDR3. D genes are given only for firm matches. The size of a clone is reported for some rows only, either as once, few or many, or as a class for expanded clones.

size,V,D,J,DNA,CDR3
once,TRBV14,-,TRBJ1-1,TGTGCCAGCAGCCCCCGTCAGGGTTACCGATGGACTGAAGCTTTCTTT,CASSPRQGYRWTEAFF
-,TRBV4-1,-,TRBJ2-7,TGCGCCAGCAGCCAAAGTGAGACAAGGACCTACGAGCAGTACTTC,CASSQSETRTYEQYF
-,TRBV2,TRBD1,TRBJ1-4,TGTGCCAGCAGGAGGGACAGCAGTATGGAAAAACTGTTTTTT,CASRRDSSMEKLFF
-,TRBV6-1,-,TRBJ2-3,TGTGCCAGCAGTGAAATTCTGAGGCCGGTGGGCACAGATACGCAGTATTTT,CASSEILRPVGTDTQYF
-,TRBV11-1,-,TRBJ2-2,TGTGCCAGCAGCGCCCCCGCTGGGACAAGGATAGCCGGGGAGCTGTTTTTT,CASSAPAGTRIAGELFF
-,TRBV7-9,-,TRBJ1-2,TGTGCCAGCAGCCCTGGACAGCGTGGCTACACCTTC,CASSPGQRGYTF
-,TRBV9,-,TRBJ1-1,TGTGCCAGCAGCCCCCAGTTCACTGAAGCTTTCTTT,CASSPQFTEAFF
medium-sized,TRBV9,-,TRBJ1-4,TGTGCCAGCAGCCCCTTTTTGGGAGCGGGGGAAAAACTGTTTTTT,CASSPFLGAGEKLFF
once,TRBV6-1,-,TRBJ1-1,TGTGCCGTGGCCAGGATGAACACTGAAGCTTTCTTT,CAVARMNTEAFF
-,TRBV5-4,TRBD1,TRBJ2-7,TGTGCCAGCAGCTTAATTGGGACAGGGGGTTACGAGCAGTACTTC,CASSLIGTGGYEQYF
-,TRBV4-1,TRBD1,TRBJ1-1,TGCGCCAGCAGCCAACCAGGGGGCCAGGGGACTGAAGCTTTCTTT,CASSQPGGQGTEAFF
-,TRBV4-3,-,TRBJ1-4,TGCGCCAGCAGCCAAGATCCCACGGGGGCAACTAATGAAAAACTGTTTTTT,CASSQDPTGATNEKLFF
-,TRBV6-6,-,TRBJ1-1,TGTGCCAGCAGTTCGGCCCGAGGATCGAACACTGAAGCTTTCTTT,CASSSARGSNTEAFF
-,TRBV5-4,TRBD2,TRBJ2-7,TGTGCCAGCAGCCGATCTAGCGGGGGGGCCGCCCCCTACGAGCAGTACTTC,CASSRSSGGAAPYEQYF
few,TRBV2,-,TRBJ1-1,TGTGCCAGCCGTGGATCCCGGCGGGCTTTCTTT,CASRGSRRAFF
once,TRBV4-1,-,TRBJ1-6,TGCGCCAGCAGCCAGGGCGTTAATTCACCCCTCCACTTT,CASSQGVNSPLHF
once,TRBV19,-,TRBJ2-7,TGTGCCAGTAGTATGATACTAGCCACGGAGTACTTC,CASSMILATEYF
-,TRBV6-5,-,TRBJ2-5,TGTGCCAGCACTCAGGGGGGTAAGACCCAGTACTTC,CASTQGGKTQYF
-,TRBV29-1,TRBD2,TRBJ2-5,TGCAGCGTTGAATCTGGGACTAGCCGCGTGGAGACCCAGTACTTC,CSVESGTSRVETQYF
-,TRBV6-5,TRBD1,TRBJ1-5,TGTGCCAGCAGTCCGGACAGGGCGAGAACCCAGCCCCAGCATTTT,CASSPDRARTQPQHF
once,TRBV7-3,TRBD2,TRBJ2-3,TGTGCCAGCAGCTCTTCTAGCGGGGGGCCGAGTACGCAGTATTTT,CASSSSSGGPSTQYF
-,TRBV30,TRBD1,TRBJ1-2,TGTGCCTGGAAGAGACCGGGACAGGGATTCTATGGCTACACCTTC,CAWKRPGQGFYGYTF
-,TRBV18,TRBD1,TRBJ2-7,TGTGCCAGCTCACCACCGAACAGGGCCGGGACAGGCGAGCAGTACTTC,CASSPPNRAGTGEQYF
-,TRBV18,TRBD1,TRBJ1-3,TGTGCCAGCTCACCACCCAACAGGGGTGGAAACACCATATATTTT,CASSPPNRGGNTIYF
-,TRBV30,TRBD1,TRBJ1-3,TGTGCCTGGAGGGAGGGACAGGGTATCTATTTT,CAWREGQGIYF